This TCR beta chain was recovered during a study of shared clonotypes between healthy human individuals. From germline, CDR1 is GTSNPN and CDR2 SVGIG (reference sequence). The CDR3 runs 15 residues. The V segment lost 3 bases and the J segment 2 bases; nucleotides outside the gene matches: 4. Study results and caveats: Inspection by rarefaction showed sorted-subset sequencing to be incomplete despite large depth.

A remark on this clone: Its antigen remains unidentified.

Genomic DNA (from each subset) was split evenly across several immunoSEQ plates. Assay used: immunoSEQ multiplex PCR; TCRdb lists only in-frame clones, some missing. The profile shows some 2.1 million clones, 85% to 95% of them singletons. The chain recombines TRBV30 with TRBJ2-2; 9 bases match TRBD1. The material sequenced was naive CD4+ T cells sorted from blood. The subset is: CD45RA+ positively selected. The TCR comes from a man aged 18 to 35 in good health. Here the CDR3 reads CAWRRDRVNTGELFF. The CDR3 DNA is TGTGCCTGGAGAAGGGACAGGGTTAACACCGGGGAGCTGTTTTTT. Combining the CDR3 with reference TRBV30 and TRBJ2-2 gives the whole variable domain SQTIHQWPATLVQPVGSPLSLECTVEGTSNPNLYWYRQAAGRGLQLLFYSVGIGQISSEVPQNLSASRPQDRQFILSSKKLLLSDSGFYLCAWRRDRVNTGELFFGEGSRLTVL.